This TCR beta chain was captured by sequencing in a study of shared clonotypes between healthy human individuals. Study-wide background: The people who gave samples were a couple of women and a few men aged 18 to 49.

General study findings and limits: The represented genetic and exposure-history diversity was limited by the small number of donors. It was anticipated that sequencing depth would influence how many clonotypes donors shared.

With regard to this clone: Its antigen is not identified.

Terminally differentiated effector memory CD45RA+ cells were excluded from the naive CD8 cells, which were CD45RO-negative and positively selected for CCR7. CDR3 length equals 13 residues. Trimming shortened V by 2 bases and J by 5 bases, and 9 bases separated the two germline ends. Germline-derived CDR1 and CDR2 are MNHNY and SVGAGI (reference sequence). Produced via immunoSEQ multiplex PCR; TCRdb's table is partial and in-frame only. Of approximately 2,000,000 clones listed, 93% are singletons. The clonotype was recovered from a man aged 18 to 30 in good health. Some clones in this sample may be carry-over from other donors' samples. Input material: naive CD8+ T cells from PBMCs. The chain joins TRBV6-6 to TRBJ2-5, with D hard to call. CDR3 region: CASSYPNDETQYF. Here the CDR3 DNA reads TGTGCCAGCAGTTACCCCAATGATGAGACCCAGTACTTC.